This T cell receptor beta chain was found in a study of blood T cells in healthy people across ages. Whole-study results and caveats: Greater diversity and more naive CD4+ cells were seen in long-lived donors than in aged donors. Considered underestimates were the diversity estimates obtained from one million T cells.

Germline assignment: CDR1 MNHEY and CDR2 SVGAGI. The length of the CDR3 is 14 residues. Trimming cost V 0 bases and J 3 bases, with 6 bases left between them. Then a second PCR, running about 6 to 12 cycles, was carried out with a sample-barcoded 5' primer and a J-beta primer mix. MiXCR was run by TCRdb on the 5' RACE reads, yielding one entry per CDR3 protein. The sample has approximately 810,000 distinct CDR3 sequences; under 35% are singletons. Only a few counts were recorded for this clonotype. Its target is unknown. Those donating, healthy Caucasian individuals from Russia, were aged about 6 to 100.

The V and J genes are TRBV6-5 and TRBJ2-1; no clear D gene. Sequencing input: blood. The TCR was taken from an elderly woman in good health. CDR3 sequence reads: CASSYSKLYNEQFF. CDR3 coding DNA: TGTGCCAGCAGTTACTCGAAACTCTACAATGAGCAGTTCTTC.